The sequence of this TCR beta chain was determined in a study of OX40 agonist ivuxolimab in advanced cancers. The repertoire was sequenced with immunoSEQ multiplex PCR; TCRdb's copy has only in-frame clones and lacks some. The table has approximately 56,000 clones, over 70% seen once. This CDR3 spans 14 amino acids. Between the trimmed V and J ends, which lost 9 bases and 1 base, there was a span of 15 bases. Germline V gives CDR1 MGHRA, CDR2 YSYEKL. The origin of this receptor is an adult with an advanced solid tumor such as melanoma, head and neck, liver or kidney cancer. The sequencing used CD4+ or CD8+ T cells sorted from blood, collected in a trial of the OX40 agonist ivuxolimab. The rearrangement links TRBV4-1 to TRBJ1-1, with a tentative D call TRBD1 (6 bases). The CDR3 DNA reads as TGCGCCAGTAACAGGGTAAGAGGGAACACTGAAGCTTTCTTT. This encodes CASNRVRGNTEAFF.